This T cell receptor beta chain was retrieved from a study of T cells after yellow fever vaccination. A 5'RACE template-switching step, the method used to make TCR cDNA, added a universal primer site and UMIs. Via MiXCR, TCRdb re-called the 5' RACE reads, giving one row per CDR3 protein. The sample has a few hundred thousand distinct CDR3 sequences; 4% to 5.5% are singletons. V was cut by 0 bases and J by 6 bases, with 4 bases left in between. The CDR3 is 12 residues long. Per germline, CDR1 LGHNA and CDR2 YNFKEQ. This clonotype appeared many times. The material was PBMCs, obtained 15 days after the yellow fever booster vaccination. The chain couples TRBV4-2 to TRBJ2-3; no clear D. This TCR came from a man in his late teens or twenties who received the YFV17D yellow fever vaccine. CDR3 residues: CASSQEYDTQYF. The CDR3, as DNA: TGTGCCAGCAGCCAAGAGTATGATACGCAGTATTTT.